These 14 T cell receptor beta chains were all obtained from the same sample, sequenced in a study of cytomegalovirus exposure and HLA in healthy donors. Some clones are missing from TCRdb's copy, which holds only in-frame ones; the method was immunoSEQ multiplex PCR. The data contain 100,000 to 150,000 clones, 85% to 90% of them singletons. Sequenced sample: PBMCs. The receptor set was obtained from a man between 25 and 39 years old in good health and CMV-seronegative.

The chain combines TRBV6-1 with TRBJ2-5; the match to TRBD1 covers 12 bases. V shed 3 bases and J 4 bases; nucleotides not matched to a gene: 3. This CDR3 is built from 15 residues. Germline-derived CDR1 and CDR2 are MNHNS and SASEGT. The CDR3: CASSEGTGGPETQYF. As DNA, the CDR3 is TGTGCCAGCAGTGAGGGGACAGGGGGCCCAGAGACCCAGTACTTC.

In DNA, the CDR3 is TGCGCCAGCAGTGAGCAGGGAACGTATGGCTACACCTTC. Amino acid sequence: CASSEQGTYGYTF. The chain recombines TRBV10-2 with TRBJ1-2; perhaps TRBD1 as D (5 bases). V was shortened by 2 bases and J by 5 bases, with 9 bases between the two germline ends. CDR3 length: 13 amino acids. Germline values: CDR1 WSHSY, CDR2 SAAADI.

The chain has TRBV7-9 and TRBJ2-7; perhaps TRBD2 as D (5 bases). The V end was cut by 5 bases, the J end by 5 bases, with 10 bases between. Germline V lookup: CDR1 SEHNR, CDR2 FQNEAQ (reference sequence). The CDR3 is made up of 12 amino acids. In nucleotides, the CDR3 is TGTGCCAGCAGCCGCGGGCAGGACGAGCAGTACTTC. Translation: CASSRGQDEQYF.

This chain connects TRBV30 to TRBJ1-2; D uncertain. The CDR3 spans 13 residues. Between the trimmed V and J ends, which lost 0 bases and 7 bases, there was a span of 12 bases. Germline values: CDR1 GTSNPN, CDR2 SVGIG (reference sequence). The CDR3 here is CAWSVFGLGGYTF. In DNA, the CDR3 is TGTGCCTGGAGTGTATTTGGGCTTGGTGGCTACACCTTC.

V is TRBV4-1 and J is TRBJ1-5; weak D call: TRBD1 (6 bases). Germline lookup yields CDR1 MGHRA and CDR2 YSYEKL. V was cut by 3 bases and J by 6 bases, with 9 bases left in between. The CDR3 is made up of 13 amino acids. The CDR3 DNA reads TGCGCCAGCAGCCAGGGGGGGGCTCAGCCCCAGCATTTT. It translates to CASSQGGAQPQHF.

The chain has TRBV11-2 and TRBJ2-1, with TRBD2 matching over 8 bases. This CDR3 has 18 residues. Germline V lookup: CDR1 SGHAT, CDR2 FQNNGV. The V segment lost 5 bases and the J segment 4 bases; nucleotides outside the gene matches: 16. The CDR3 region is CASSPPIRSGRVYNEQFF. The CDR3 nucleotides are TGTGCCAGCAGCCCACCCATTCGGAGCGGGAGAGTTTACAATGAGCAGTTCTTC. Using reference TRBV11-2 and TRBJ2-1 for the parts outside the CDR3, the full variable domain is EAGVAQSPRYKIIEKRQSVAFWCNPISGHATLYWYQQILGQGPKLLIQFQNNGVVDDSQLPKDRFSAERLKGVDSTLKIQPAKLEDSAVYLCASSPPIRSGRVYNEQFFGPGTRLTVL.

The chain uses TRBV11-2 and TRBJ1-1; D gene ambiguous. The V end was cut by 2 bases, the J end by 0 bases, with 7 bases between. The CDR3 extends over 14 amino acids. The germline V gene encodes CDR1 SGHAT and CDR2 FQNNGV. CDR3 in amino acids: CASSLNLVNTEAFF. The CDR3 DNA follows: TGTGCCAGCAGCTTAAATCTTGTGAACACTGAAGCTTTCTTT.

The chain links TRBV5-6 to TRBJ2-1, with 11 bases lining up with TRBD2. This CDR3 contains 15 residues. CDR1 is SGHDT, CDR2 YYEEEE, per germline. The J segment lost 3 bases and the V segment lost 3 bases, leaving 2 bases of the junction unmatched. This CDR3 is CASSSLAGGYNEQFF. DNA for the CDR3: TGTGCCAGCAGCTCCCTAGCGGGAGGCTACAATGAGCAGTTCTTC.

V is TRBV27 and J is TRBJ1-1; 8 positions match TRBD1. There are 13 residues in the CDR3. Germline trimming cut 6 bases from V and 7 bases from J; bases unmatched to any gene: 7. The germline CDR1 and CDR2 sequences are MNHEY and SMNVEV (reference sequence). CDR3 loop: CASRIYDRGEAFF. CDR3 nucleotide sequence: TGTGCCAGCAGGATTTACGACAGGGGTGAAGCTTTCTTT.

The chain couples TRBV27 to TRBJ2-3; the match to TRBD2 covers 7 bases. Trimming removed 5 bases from V and 0 bases from J; junction bases left unmatched: 2. Germline CDR1 and CDR2: MNHEY and SMNVEV (reference sequence). This CDR3 spans 14 amino acids. The CDR3 is CASSLSGSTDTQYF. The CDR3 coding sequence is TGTGCCAGCAGTCTTAGCGGGAGCACAGATACGCAGTATTTT.

CDR3 amino acids: CASSLGTGESYGANVLTF. CDR3 nucleotides: TGTGCCAGCAGCCTAGGGACAGGGGAATCTTATGGGGCCAACGTCCTGACTTTC. The chain recombines TRBV7-2 with TRBJ2-6, with 10 bases matching TRBD1. In germline, CDR1 is SGHTA, CDR2 FQGNSA. Trimming cost V 5 bases and J 3 bases; bases outside gene matches: 10. The length of the CDR3 is 18 residues. The variable domain in full, completed from reference TRBV7-2 and TRBJ2-6, reads GAGVSQSPSNKVTEKGKDVELRCDPISGHTALYWYRQSLGQGLEFLIYFQGNSAPDKSGLPSDRFSAERTGGSVSTLTIQRTQQEDSAVYLCASSLGTGESYGANVLTFGAGSRLTVL.

V gene TRBV5-1 combines with J gene TRBJ1-1, with D uncertain. Trimming took 1 base from V and 1 from J, leaving 8 bases between them. Per the germline V gene, CDR1 is SGHRS and CDR2 is YFSETQ. The CDR3 runs to 14 residues. The CDR3 is CASSLSNSNTEAFF. The DNA of the CDR3 is TGCGCCAGCAGCTTGAGTAACTCGAACACTGAAGCTTTCTTT. Full variable domain (outside the CDR3, taken from reference TRBV5-1 and TRBJ1-1): KAGVTQTPRYLIKTRGQQVTLSCSPISGHRSVSWYQQTPGQGLQFLFEYFSETQRNKGNFPGRFSGRQFSNSRSEMNVSTLELGDSALYLCASSLSNSNTEAFFGQGTRLTVV.

This chain joins TRBV5-1 and TRBJ2-6; D perhaps matches TRBD2 (6 bases). Germline V CDR1 and CDR2: SGHRS, YFSETQ. Trimming stripped 6 bases from V and 3 bases from J, with 22 bases between. The CDR3 extends over 18 amino acids. In DNA, the CDR3 is TGCGCCAGCATCCTTCGGGGCCCCGGAGGGGTTGGGGCCAACGTCCTGACTTTC. This encodes CASILRGPGGVGANVLTF.

V usage is TRBV29-1 and J usage is TRBJ2-7; 10 nucleotides line up with TRBD1. The CDR3 sequence is 12 residues long. The trim removed 7 bases at V and 6 bases at J, leaving 6 bases unmatched. Germline CDR1 is SQVTM and CDR2 is ANQGSEA. CDR3 bases: TGCAGCGCTGAGGGACAGGGGAGCGAGCAGTACTTC. This encodes CSAEGQGSEQYF.